The 24 T cell receptor beta chains below all came from one sample that was sequenced in a study of blood T cell repertoires in COVID-19 (dated by TCRdb to 2018 to 2020). The library relied on the immunoSEQ multiplex PCR assay. TCRdb limited this immuneACCESS table to in-frame rearrangements with V and J called. A share of clones is missing; checked studies link under half to unresolved V genes, and the rest is unexplained. This sample comprises about 120,000 clones, 85% to 90% of them detected only once. The leading ten clones occupy about 8% of the sample. Input material: peripheral blood. Receptor source: a man between 65 and 80 years old who had recovered from COVID-19.

The J gene is TRBJ2-5, the V gene TRBV7-3, with 8 bases that match TRBD2. The germline V gene encodes CDR1 SGHTA and CDR2 FQGTGA. The ends lost 5 bases at V and 5 bases at J; junction bases unmatched: 4. The CDR3 spans 13 residues. CDR3 DNA: TGTGCCAGCAGCAGCGGGGGCGGGGAGACCCAGTACTTC. This sequence encodes CASSSGGGETQYF.

A single count supports this clone. This chain links TRBV3-1 (or the pseudogene TRBV3-2) with TRBJ2-3; the match to TRBD2 covers 10 bases. The trim removed 0 bases at V and 2 bases at J, leaving 5 bases unmatched. Per germline, CDR1 LGHDT and CDR2 YNNKEL (reference sequence). The CDR3 is made up of 17 amino acids. For the CDR3, the DNA is TGTGCCAGCAGCCAAGAGAGTCTAGCGGGAGTCACAGATACGCAGTATTTT. Translated, it gives CASSQESLAGVTDTQYF.

This clone was observed once. The chain combines TRBV4-2 with TRBJ2-7; D possibly corresponds to TRBD2 (5 bases). Trimming cost V 0 bases and J 6 bases, with 15 bases left between them. CDR1 LGHNA and CDR2 YNFKEQ come from the germline V gene. The CDR3 extends over 15 amino acids. The CDR3 here is CASSQDEASRREQYF. CDR3 nucleotide sequence: TGTGCCAGCAGCCAAGATGAGGCTAGCAGGCGCGAGCAGTACTTC.

J is TRBJ1-2 and V is TRBV4-2, with D possibly being TRBD1 (5 bases). Germline loops: CDR1 LGHNA, CDR2 YNFKEQ. The CDR3 loop spans 12 amino acids. V gave up 4 bases and J gave up 8 bases, with 11 bases separating them. The CDR3 DNA is TGTGCCAGCAGCCCAGGACACGGAGGCTACACCTTC. Protein: CASSPGHGGYTF.

The chain carries TRBV28 and TRBJ2-7; a weak D match, TRBD1 (5 bases). Trimming removed 6 bases from V and 4 bases from J, with 13 bases in between. The CDR3 is 13 residues long. CDR1 and CDR2 from the germline V gene are MDHEN and SYDVKM. CDR3 nucleotides: TGTGCCAGCAGGGGTATTAGGGGATACGAGCAGTACTTC. Its translation: CASRGIRGYEQYF. The whole variable domain, filled in from reference TRBV28 and TRBJ2-7, reads DVKVTQSSRYLVKRTGEKVFLECVQDMDHENMFWYRQDPGLGLRLIYFSYDVKMKEKGDIPEGYSVSREKKERFSLILESASTNQTSMYLCASRGIRGYEQYFGPGTRLTVT.

CDR3 coding DNA: TGTGCCACCAGTGAGCGACAGGGGGATGCCGGGGAGCTGTTTTTT. Its protein is CATSERQGDAGELFF. The chain has TRBV24-1 and TRBJ2-2; 9 positions match TRBD1. This CDR3 has 15 amino acids. V shed 4 bases, J shed 6 bases, and the junction held 5 bases outside the gene matches. Per germline, CDR1 KGHDR and CDR2 SFDVKD.

The chain combines TRBV6-2 or TRBV6-3 with TRBJ1-1; 7 nucleotides align to TRBD1. J lost 4 bases, V lost 0 bases, and 14 bases had no gene match. CDR1 and CDR2 (germline): MNHEY, SVGEGT. The CDR3 has 18 residues. CDR3 amino acids: CASSYSPSGGGWSTEAFF. The CDR3 DNA sequence: TGTGCCAGCAGTTACTCCCCCTCGGGAGGGGGCTGGAGCACTGAAGCTTTCTTT.

J is TRBJ2-7 and V is TRBV7-9, with TRBD2 identical over 7 bases. The CDR3 loop spans 13 amino acids. The V and J ends lost 5 bases and 6 bases, in that order; junction bases with no gene match: 7. Germline V gene data show CDR1 as SEHNR and CDR2 as FQNEAQ (reference sequence). For the CDR3, the DNA is TGTGCCAGCAGCGCGGGGGTATTTTTCGAGCAGTACTTC. This encodes CASSAGVFFEQYF. The variable domain in full, with the rest retrieved from reference TRBV7-9 and TRBJ2-7, is DTGVSQNPRHKITKRGQNVTFRCDPISEHNRLYWYRQTLGQGPEFLTYFQNEAQLEKSRLLSDRFSAERPKGSFSTLEIQRTEQGDSAMYLCASSAGVFFEQYFGPGTRLTVT.

This clone was observed a handful of times. The chain has TRBV30 and TRBJ1-2; 9 positions match TRBD1. Germline V lookup: CDR1 GTSNPN, CDR2 SVGIG (reference sequence). The CDR3 totals 12 residues. V was pared by 6 bases and J by 4 bases, with 3 bases of the junction left unmatched. The CDR3 here is CACQDRGYGYTF. In DNA, the CDR3 is TGTGCCTGCCAGGACAGGGGCTATGGCTACACCTTC.

CDR3 region: CASRRAEETQYF. The CDR3 DNA reads as TGTGCCAGCAGGCGAGCGGAAGAGACCCAGTACTTC. The J gene is TRBJ2-5, the V gene TRBV2, with D possibly being TRBD2 (5 bases). Germline V CDR1 and CDR2: SNHLY, FYNNEI. This CDR3 region has 12 residues. Trimming stripped 6 bases from V and 3 bases from J, with 8 bases between. Drawing the rest from reference TRBV2 and TRBJ2-5, the complete variable domain is EPEVTQTPSHQVTQMGQEVILRCVPISNHLYFYWYRQILGQKVEFLVSFYNNEISEKSEIFDDQFSVERPDGSNFTLKIRSTKLEDSAMYFCASRRAEETQYFGPGTRLLVL.

The CDR3 region has the DNA TGTGCCAGCAGGGGGCCATCGAAAGAGACCCAGTACTTC. It is translated as CASRGPSKETQYF. The chain joins TRBV2 to TRBJ2-5, with D tentatively TRBD1 (5 bases). CDR3 length: 13 amino acids. The V gene's germline CDR1 is SNHLY and CDR2 FYNNEI. Trimming took 6 bases from V and 3 from J, leaving 11 bases between them.

The V and J genes are TRBV13 and TRBJ2-1, with 13 positions matching TRBD2. The germline gives CDR1 PRHDT, CDR2 FYEKMQ (reference sequence). The V gene end was trimmed by 5 bases and the J gene end by 2 bases; junction bases not matched to a gene: 3. The CDR3 runs 16 residues. The CDR3 sequence is CASSDGLAGAYNEQFF. DNA for the CDR3: TGTGCCAGCAGCGACGGACTAGCGGGGGCCTACAATGAGCAGTTCTTC.

The chain recombines TRBV6-4 with TRBJ1-1; D unresolved. This CDR3 has 13 amino acids. Germline values: CDR1 MRHNA, CDR2 SNTAGT. V was clipped by 4 bases and J by 4 bases, with 10 bases between them. The CDR3 here is CASSAEGGTEAFF. The CDR3 nucleotides are TGTGCCAGCAGTGCTGAGGGCGGCACTGAAGCTTTCTTT.

The chain has TRBV11-2 and TRBJ1-2; TRBD1 matches at 9 bases. The V and J ends lost 1 base and 3 bases, in that order; junction bases with no gene match: 6. The CDR3 length is 16 residues. In germline, CDR1 is SGHAT, CDR2 FQNNGV. The CDR3 protein is CASSLARDRDDYGYTF. DNA for the CDR3: TGTGCCAGCAGCTTAGCCAGGGACAGGGACGACTATGGCTACACCTTC.

The genes are TRBV24-1 and TRBJ1-5, with 9 bases aligning to TRBD1. Germline loops: CDR1 KGHDR, CDR2 SFDVKD. Unmatched junction bases numbered 2, after V lost 5 bases and J lost 1 base. This CDR3 is 15 amino acids long. The CDR3 reads CATSGGTGSNQPQHF. The DNA of the CDR3 is TGTGCCACCAGTGGGGGGACAGGGAGCAATCAGCCCCAGCATTTT.

V is TRBV10-1 and J is TRBJ1-2; D remains ambiguous. The CDR3 is 13 amino acids. In germline, CDR1 is WNHNN, CDR2 SYGVQD (reference sequence). V was cut by 2 bases and J by 4 bases, with 8 bases left in between. CDR3 region: CASSEGRSYGYTF. The DNA for the CDR3 is TGCGCCAGCAGTGAGGGCCGGAGCTATGGCTACACCTTC.

The sample holds one count of this clone. CDR3 DNA sequence: TGCGCCAGCAGCGAGGGTTTTGGCACTGAAGCTTTCTTT. It specifies CASSEGFGTEAFF. V and J are TRBV5-1 and TRBJ1-1, with D uncertain. Deletions cut 4 bases from V and 4 bases from J, with 11 bases between. Germline-derived CDR1 and CDR2 are SGHRS and YFSETQ. This CDR3 spans 13 amino acids.

This clone occurred once. CDR3 bases: TGTGCCAGCGAAATGAACAGGGTATCTCCTTATCAGCCCCAGCATTTT. It translates to CASEMNRVSPYQPQHF. This rearrangement joins TRBV19 to TRBJ1-5; TRBD1 might be the D (6 bases). Germline lookup yields CDR1 LNHDA and CDR2 SQIVND (reference sequence). The CDR3 covers 16 residues. Trimming removed 9 bases at V and 5 bases at J, with 23 bases between.

The chain recombines TRBV19 with TRBJ1-2, with 7 positions matching TRBD1. From germline, CDR1 is LNHDA and CDR2 SQIVND (reference sequence). V lost 6 bases and J lost 6; bases outside the gene matches: 7. The CDR3 contains 13 residues. The CDR3 reads CASRTTGDDGYTF. The DNA for the CDR3 is TGTGCCAGTAGGACAACAGGGGATGATGGCTACACCTTC. The whole variable domain, filled in from reference TRBV19 and TRBJ1-2, reads DGGITQSPKYLFRKEGQNVTLSCEQNLNHDAMYWYRQDPGQGLRLIYYSQIVNDFQKGDIAEGYSVSREKKESFPLTVTSAQKNPTAFYLCASRTTGDDGYTFGSGTRLTVV.

This clone occurred once. The V gene is TRBV30, the J gene TRBJ2-7; 10 bases fit TRBD2. V lost 4 bases to trimming and J lost 4 bases; unmatched junction nucleotides: 13. The CDR3 length is 16 residues. Germline V lookup: CDR1 GTSNPN, CDR2 SVGIG (reference sequence). The CDR3 nucleotides read TGTGCCTGGACTCCGCGGGCAGCGGGAGGGCCTTACGAGCAGTACTTC. This gives the protein CAWTPRAAGGPYEQYF.

The V and J genes are TRBV18 and TRBJ1-3; 7 bases are a match to TRBD1. CDR1 KGHSH and CDR2 LQKENI come from the germline V gene. J gave up 1 base and V 1 base, and 10 bases lay outside the gene matches. CDR3 size: 18 residues. The CDR3 region is CASSPRVTGEGSGNTIYF. As DNA, the CDR3 is TGTGCCAGCTCACCACGTGTCACAGGGGAAGGGTCTGGAAACACCATATATTTT.

The V and J genes are TRBV27 and TRBJ2-1, with D perhaps TRBD2 (5 bases). The CDR3 sequence is 18 residues long. Trimming removed 5 bases from V and 0 bases from J, with 20 bases in between. CDR1 is MNHEY and CDR2 is SMNVEV in the germline V gene (reference sequence). CDR3 DNA sequence: TGTGCCAGCAGTGACACGTCACTAGTAGGTACCTCCTACAATGAGCAGTTCTTC. This encodes CASSDTSLVGTSYNEQFF.

The V and J genes are TRBV7-2 and TRBJ2-7, with TRBD1 matching over 8 bases. This CDR3 has 16 residues. Germline V gene sequence: CDR1 SGHTA, CDR2 FQGNSA. V shed 0 bases and J 1 base; nucleotides not matched to a gene: 5. CDR3 residues: CASSLAGTGTSYEQYF. The CDR3 nucleotides are TGTGCCAGCAGCTTAGCCGGGACAGGCACTTCCTACGAGCAGTACTTC.

The chain has TRBV6-5 and TRBJ2-7; D is ambiguous. CDR1 is MNHEY and CDR2 is SVGAGI in the germline V gene. V was shortened by 9 bases and J by 6 bases, with 18 bases between the two germline ends. There are 13 residues in the CDR3. CDR3 nucleotides: TGTGCCAGTACCGTCCCCGGCGGCCGCGAGCAGTACTTC. It translates to CASTVPGGREQYF.